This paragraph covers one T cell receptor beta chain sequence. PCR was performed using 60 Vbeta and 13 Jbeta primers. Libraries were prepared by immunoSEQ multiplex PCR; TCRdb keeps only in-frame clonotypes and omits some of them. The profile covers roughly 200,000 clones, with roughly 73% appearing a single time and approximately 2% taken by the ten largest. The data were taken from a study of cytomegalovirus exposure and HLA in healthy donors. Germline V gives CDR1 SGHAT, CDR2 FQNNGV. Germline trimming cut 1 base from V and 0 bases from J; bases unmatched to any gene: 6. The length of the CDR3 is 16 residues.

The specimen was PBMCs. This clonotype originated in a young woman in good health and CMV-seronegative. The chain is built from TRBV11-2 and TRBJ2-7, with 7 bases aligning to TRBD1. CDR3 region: CASSLGDRISSYEQYF. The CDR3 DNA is TGTGCCAGCAGCTTAGGGGACAGAATTAGCTCCTACGAGCAGTACTTC.